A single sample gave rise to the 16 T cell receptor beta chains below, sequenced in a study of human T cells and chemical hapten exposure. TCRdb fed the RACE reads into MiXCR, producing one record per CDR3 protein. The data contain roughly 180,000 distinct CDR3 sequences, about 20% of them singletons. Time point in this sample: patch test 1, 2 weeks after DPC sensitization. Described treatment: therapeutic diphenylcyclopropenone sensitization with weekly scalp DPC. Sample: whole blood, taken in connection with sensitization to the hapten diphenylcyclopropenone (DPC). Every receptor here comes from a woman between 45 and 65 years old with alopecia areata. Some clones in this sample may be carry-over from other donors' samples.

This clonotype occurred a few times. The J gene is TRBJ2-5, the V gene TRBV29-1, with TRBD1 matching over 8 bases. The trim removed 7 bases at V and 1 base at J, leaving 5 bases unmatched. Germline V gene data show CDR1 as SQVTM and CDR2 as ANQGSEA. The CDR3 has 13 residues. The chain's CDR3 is CSGLGTGQETQYF. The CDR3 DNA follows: TGCAGCGGGCTAGGGACAGGCCAAGAGACCCAGTACTTC.

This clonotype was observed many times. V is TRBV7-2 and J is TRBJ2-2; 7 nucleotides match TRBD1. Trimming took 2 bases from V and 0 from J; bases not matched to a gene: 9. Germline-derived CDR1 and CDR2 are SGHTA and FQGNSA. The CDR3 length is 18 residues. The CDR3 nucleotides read TGTGCCAGCAGCTTATCAGGGGGTGTTACCGCGAACACCGGGGAGCTGTTTTTT. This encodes CASSLSGGVTANTGELFF.

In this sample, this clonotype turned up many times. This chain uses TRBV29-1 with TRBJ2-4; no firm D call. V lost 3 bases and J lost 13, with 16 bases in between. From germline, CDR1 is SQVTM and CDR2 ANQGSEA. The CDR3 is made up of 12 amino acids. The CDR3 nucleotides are TGCAGCGTTGACGTCTCCAGAGAACAGCAGTACTTC. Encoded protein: CSVDVSREQQYF. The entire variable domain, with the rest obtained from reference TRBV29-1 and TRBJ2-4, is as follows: SAVISQKPSRDICQRGTSLTIQCQVDSQVTMMFWYRQQPGQSLTLIATANQGSEATYESGFVIDKFPISRPNLTFSTLTVSNMSPEDSSIYLCSVDVSREQQYFGAGTRLSVL.

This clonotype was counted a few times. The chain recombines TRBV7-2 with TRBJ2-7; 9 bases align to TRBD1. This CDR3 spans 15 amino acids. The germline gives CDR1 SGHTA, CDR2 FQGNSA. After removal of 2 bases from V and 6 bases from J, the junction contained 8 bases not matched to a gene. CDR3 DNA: TGTGCCAGCAGCTTATCCATTGGGACAGGGTTCGAGCAGTACTTC. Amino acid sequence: CASSLSIGTGFEQYF.

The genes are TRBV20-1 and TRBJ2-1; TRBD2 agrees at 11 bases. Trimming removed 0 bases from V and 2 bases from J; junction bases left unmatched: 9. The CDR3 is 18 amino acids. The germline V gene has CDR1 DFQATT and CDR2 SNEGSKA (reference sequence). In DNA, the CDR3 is TGCAGTGCTAGAGATCGGGCCGGGACTAGCGGTCCCTACAATGAGCAGTTCTTC. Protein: CSARDRAGTSGPYNEQFF.

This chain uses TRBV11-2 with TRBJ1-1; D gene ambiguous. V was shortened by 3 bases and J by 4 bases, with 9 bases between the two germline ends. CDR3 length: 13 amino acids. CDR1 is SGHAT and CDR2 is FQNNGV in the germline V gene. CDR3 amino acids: CASSFYQGTEAFF. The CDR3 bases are TGTGCCAGCAGCTTCTATCAAGGCACTGAAGCTTTCTTT.

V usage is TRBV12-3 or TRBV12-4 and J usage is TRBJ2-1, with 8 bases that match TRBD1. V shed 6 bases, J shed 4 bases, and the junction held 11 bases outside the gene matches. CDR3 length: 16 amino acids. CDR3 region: CASSALRTGRYNEQFF. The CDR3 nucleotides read TGTGCCAGCAGCGCCCTCCGGACAGGGAGGTACAATGAGCAGTTCTTC.

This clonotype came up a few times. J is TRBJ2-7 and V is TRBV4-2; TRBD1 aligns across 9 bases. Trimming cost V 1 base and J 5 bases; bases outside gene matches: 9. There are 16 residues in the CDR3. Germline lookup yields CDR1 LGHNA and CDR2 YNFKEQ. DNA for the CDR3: TGTGCCAGCAGCCAAGTCCCGGTGGGACAGGGACACGAGCAGTACTTC. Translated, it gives CASSQVPVGQGHEQYF.

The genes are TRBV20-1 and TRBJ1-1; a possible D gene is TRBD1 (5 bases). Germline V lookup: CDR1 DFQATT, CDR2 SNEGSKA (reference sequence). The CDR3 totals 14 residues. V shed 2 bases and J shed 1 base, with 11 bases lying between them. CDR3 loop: CSARIGTANTEAFF. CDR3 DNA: TGCAGTGCTAGAATCGGGACGGCGAACACTGAAGCTTTCTTT.

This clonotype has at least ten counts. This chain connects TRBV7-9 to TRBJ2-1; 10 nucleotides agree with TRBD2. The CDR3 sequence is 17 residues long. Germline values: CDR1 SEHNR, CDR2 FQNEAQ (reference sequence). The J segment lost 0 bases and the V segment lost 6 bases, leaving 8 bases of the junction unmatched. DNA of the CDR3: TGTGCCAGCAGGGATATAGCGGGAGGTAGCTCCTACAATGAGCAGTTCTTC. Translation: CASRDIAGGSSYNEQFF.

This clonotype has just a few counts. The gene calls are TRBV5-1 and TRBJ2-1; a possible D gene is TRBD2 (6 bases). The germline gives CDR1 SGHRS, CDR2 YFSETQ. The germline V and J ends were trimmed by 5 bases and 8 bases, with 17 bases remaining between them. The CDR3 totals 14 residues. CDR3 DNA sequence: TGCGCCAGCAGACTGGCTAGCGCTAGGGATGAGCAGTTCTTC. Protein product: CASRLASARDEQFF.

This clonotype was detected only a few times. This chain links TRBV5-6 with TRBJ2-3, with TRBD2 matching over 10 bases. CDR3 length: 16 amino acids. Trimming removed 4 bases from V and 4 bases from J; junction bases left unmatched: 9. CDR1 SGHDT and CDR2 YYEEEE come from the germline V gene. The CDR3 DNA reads TGTGCCAGCAGCCTTACTAGCGGGGTCGAGGCAGATACGCAGTATTTT. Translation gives CASSLTSGVEADTQYF. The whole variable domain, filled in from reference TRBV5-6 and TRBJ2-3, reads DAGVTQSPTHLIKTRGQQVTLRCSPKSGHDTVSWYQQALGQGPQFIFQYYEEEERQRGNFPDRFSGHQFPNYSSELNVNALLLGDSALYLCASSLTSGVEADTQYFGPGTRLTVL.

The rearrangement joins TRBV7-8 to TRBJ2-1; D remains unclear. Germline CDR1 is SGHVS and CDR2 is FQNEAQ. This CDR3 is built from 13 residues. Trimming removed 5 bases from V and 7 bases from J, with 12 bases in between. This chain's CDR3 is CASSPLPRNEQFF. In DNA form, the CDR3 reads TGTGCCAGCAGCCCCCTCCCCAGGAATGAGCAGTTCTTC. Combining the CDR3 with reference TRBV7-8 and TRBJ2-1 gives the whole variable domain GAGVSQSPRYKVAKRGQDVALRCDPISGHVSLFWYQQALGQGPEFLTYFQNEAQLDKSGLPSDRFFAERPEGSVSTLKIQRTQQEDSAVYLCASSPLPRNEQFFGPGTRLTVL.

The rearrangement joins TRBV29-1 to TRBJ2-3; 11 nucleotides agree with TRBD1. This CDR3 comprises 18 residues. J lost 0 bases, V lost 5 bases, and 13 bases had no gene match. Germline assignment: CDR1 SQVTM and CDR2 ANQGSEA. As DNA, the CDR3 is TGCAGCGTTAGGGACAGGGGGTGGACAACCTATAGCACAGATACGCAGTATTTT. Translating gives CSVRDRGWTTYSTDTQYF.

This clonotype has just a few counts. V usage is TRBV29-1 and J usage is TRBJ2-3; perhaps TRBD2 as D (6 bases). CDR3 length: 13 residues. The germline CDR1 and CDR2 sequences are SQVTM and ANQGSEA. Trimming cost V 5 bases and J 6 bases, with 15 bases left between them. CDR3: CSVRRDFGDTQYF. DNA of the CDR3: TGCAGCGTTCGAAGGGACTTCGGGGATACGCAGTATTTT.

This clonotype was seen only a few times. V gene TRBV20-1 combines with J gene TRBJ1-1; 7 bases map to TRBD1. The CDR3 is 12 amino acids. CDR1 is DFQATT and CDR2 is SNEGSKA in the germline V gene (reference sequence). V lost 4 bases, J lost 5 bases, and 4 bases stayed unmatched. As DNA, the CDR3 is TGCAGTGCTACCCAGGGGGGGACTGAAGCTTTCTTT. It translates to CSATQGGTEAFF.